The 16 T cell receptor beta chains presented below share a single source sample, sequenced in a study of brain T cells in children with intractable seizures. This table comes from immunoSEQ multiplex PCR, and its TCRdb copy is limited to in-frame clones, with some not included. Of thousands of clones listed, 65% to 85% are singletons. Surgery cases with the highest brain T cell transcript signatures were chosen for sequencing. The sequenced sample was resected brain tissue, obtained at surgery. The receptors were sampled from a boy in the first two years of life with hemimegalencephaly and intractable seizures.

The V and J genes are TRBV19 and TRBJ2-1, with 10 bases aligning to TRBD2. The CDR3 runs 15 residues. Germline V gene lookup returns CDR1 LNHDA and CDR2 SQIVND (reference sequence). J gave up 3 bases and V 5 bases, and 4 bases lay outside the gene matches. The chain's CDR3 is CASSPLAGFYNEQFF. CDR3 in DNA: TGTGCCAGTAGTCCACTAGCGGGGTTCTACAATGAGCAGTTCTTC. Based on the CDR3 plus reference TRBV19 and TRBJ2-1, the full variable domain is DGGITQSPKYLFRKEGQNVTLSCEQNLNHDAMYWYRQDPGQGLRLIYYSQIVNDFQKGDIAEGYSVSREKKESFPLTVTSAQKNPTAFYLCASSPLAGFYNEQFFGPGTRLTVL.

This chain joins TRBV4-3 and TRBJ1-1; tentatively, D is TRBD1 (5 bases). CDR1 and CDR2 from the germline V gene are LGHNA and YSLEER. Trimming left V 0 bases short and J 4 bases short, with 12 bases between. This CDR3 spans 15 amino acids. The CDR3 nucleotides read TGCGCCAGCAGCCAAGATTATTTAGGGGTCACTGAAGCTTTCTTT. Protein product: CASSQDYLGVTEAFF.

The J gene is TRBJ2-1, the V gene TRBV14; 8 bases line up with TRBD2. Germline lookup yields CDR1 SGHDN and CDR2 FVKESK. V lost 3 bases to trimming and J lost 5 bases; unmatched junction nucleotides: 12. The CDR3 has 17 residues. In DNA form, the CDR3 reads TGTGCCAGCAGCCACCTGGGGGGCGGGAGGATAAACAATGAGCAGTTCTTC. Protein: CASSHLGGGRINNEQFF.

The CDR3 region has the DNA TGTGCCAGCAGTAACGACCTCTCTGCATACGAGCAGTACTTC. Protein: CASSNDLSAYEQYF. V gene TRBV7-9 combines with J gene TRBJ2-7; D uncertain. Per the germline V gene, CDR1 is SEHNR and CDR2 is FQNEAQ (reference sequence). The CDR3 totals 14 residues. V was cut by 6 bases and J by 4 bases, with 16 bases left in between.

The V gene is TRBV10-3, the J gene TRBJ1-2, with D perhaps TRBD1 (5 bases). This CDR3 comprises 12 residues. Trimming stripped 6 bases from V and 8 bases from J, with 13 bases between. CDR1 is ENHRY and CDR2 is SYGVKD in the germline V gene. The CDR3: CAISRDQGGYTF. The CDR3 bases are TGTGCCATCAGCCGCGATCAGGGAGGCTACACCTTC.

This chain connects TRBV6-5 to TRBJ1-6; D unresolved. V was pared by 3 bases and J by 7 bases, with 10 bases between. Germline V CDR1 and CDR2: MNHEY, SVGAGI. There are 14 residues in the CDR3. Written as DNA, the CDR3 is TGTGCCAGCAGTTATGGCGGTACCAATTCACCCCTCCACTTT. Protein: CASSYGGTNSPLHF.

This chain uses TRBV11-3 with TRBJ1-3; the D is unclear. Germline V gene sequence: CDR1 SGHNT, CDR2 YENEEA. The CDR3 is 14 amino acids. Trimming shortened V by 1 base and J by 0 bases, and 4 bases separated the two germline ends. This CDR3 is CASSLGRSGNTIYF. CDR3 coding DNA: TGTGCCAGCAGCTTAGGCCGCTCTGGAAACACCATATATTTT.

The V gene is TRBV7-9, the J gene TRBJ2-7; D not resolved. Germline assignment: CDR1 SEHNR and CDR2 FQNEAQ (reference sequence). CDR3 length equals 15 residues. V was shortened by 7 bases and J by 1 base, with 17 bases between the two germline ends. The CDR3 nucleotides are TGTGCCAGCACCCCATCCGAGACCCGGTCCTACGAGCAGTACTTC. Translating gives CASTPSETRSYEQYF.

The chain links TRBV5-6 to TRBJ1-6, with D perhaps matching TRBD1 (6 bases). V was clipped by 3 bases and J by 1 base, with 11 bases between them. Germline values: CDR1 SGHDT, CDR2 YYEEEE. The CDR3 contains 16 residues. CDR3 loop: CASSWRGGSYNSPLHF. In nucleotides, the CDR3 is TGTGCCAGCAGCTGGCGAGGGGGATCCTATAATTCACCCCTCCACTTT.

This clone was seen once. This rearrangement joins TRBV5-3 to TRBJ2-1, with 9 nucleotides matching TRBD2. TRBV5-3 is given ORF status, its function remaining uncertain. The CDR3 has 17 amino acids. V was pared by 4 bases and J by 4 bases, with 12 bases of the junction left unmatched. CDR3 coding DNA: TGTGCCAGAAGCCTCCCCTTCGGCGGGAGGGCATACAATGAGCAGTTCTTC. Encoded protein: CARSLPFGGRAYNEQFF.

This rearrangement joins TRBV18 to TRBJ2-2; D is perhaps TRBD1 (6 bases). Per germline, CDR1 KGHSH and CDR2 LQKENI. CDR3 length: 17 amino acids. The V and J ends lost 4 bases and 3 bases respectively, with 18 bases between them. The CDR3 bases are TGTGCCAGCTCACTCCGAACTGACAGGCCCCACACCGGGGAGCTGTTTTTT. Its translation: CASSLRTDRPHTGELFF.

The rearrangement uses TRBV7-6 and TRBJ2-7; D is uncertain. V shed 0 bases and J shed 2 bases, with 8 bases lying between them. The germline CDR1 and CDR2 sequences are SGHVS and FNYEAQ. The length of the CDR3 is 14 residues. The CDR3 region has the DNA TGTGCCAGCAGCTTAGCCCACAGTCCCTACGAGCAGTACTTC. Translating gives CASSLAHSPYEQYF. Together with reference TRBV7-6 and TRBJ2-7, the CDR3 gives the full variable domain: GAGVSQSPRYKVTKRGQDVALRCDPISGHVSLYWYRQALGQGPEFLTYFNYEAQQDKSGLPNDRFSAERPEGSISTLTIQRTEQRDSAMYRCASSLAHSPYEQYFGPGTRLTVT.

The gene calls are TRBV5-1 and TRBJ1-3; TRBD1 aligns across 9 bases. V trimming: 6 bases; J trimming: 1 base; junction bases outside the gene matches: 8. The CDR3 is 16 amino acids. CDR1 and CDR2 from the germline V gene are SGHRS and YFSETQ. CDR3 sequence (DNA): TGCGCCAGCACCTTTTCAGGGACAGGGTCTGGAAACACCATATATTTT. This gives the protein CASTFSGTGSGNTIYF.

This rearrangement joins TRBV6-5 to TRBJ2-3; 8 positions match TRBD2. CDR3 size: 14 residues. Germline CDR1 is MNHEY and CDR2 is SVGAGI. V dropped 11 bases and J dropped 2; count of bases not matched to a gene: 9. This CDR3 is CASQSGRDTDTQYF. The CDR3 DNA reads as TGTGCCTCACAGTCCGGGAGGGACACAGATACGCAGTATTTT.

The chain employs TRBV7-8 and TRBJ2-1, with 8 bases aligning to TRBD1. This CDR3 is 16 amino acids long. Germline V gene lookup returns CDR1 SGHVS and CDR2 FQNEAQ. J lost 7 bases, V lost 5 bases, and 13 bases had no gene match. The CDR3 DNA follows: TGTGCCAGCAGCCCATTCCCAGGACAGGGCGAAAATGAGCAGTTCTTC. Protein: CASSPFPGQGENEQFF.

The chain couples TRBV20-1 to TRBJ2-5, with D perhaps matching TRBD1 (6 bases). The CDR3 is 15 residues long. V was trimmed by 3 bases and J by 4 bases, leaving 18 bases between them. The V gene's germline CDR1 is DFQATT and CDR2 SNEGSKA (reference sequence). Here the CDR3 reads CSASGTGLGRETQYF. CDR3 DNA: TGCAGTGCTAGTGGAACAGGGTTGGGCAGAGAGACCCAGTACTTC.